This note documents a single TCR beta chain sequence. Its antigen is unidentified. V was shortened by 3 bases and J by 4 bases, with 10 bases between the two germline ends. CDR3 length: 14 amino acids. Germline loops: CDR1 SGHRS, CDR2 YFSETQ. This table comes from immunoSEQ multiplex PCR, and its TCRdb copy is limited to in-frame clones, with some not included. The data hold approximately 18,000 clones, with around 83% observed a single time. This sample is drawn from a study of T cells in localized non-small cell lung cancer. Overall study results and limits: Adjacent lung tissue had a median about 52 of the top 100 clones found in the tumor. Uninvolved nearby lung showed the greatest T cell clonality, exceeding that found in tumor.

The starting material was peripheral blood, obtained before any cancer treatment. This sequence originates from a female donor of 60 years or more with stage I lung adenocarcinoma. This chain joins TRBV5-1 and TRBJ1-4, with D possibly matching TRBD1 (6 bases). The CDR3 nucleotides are TGCGCCAGCAGCTCGGGCAGGGGTAATGAAAAACTGTTTTTT. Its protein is CASSSGRGNEKLFF.